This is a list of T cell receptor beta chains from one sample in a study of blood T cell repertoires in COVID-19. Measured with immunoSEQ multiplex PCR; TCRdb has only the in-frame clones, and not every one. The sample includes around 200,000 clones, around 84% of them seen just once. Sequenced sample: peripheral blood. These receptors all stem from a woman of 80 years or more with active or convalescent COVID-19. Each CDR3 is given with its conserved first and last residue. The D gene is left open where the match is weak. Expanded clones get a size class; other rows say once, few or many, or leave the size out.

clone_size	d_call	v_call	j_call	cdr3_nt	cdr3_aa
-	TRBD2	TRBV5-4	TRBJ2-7	TGTGCCAGCAGCTTGGAGGCGCGGGAGATTGACGAGCAGTACTTC	CASSLEAREIDEQYF
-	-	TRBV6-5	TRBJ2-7	TGTGCCAGCAGTTACCGGACACACTCCTACGAGCAGTACTTC	CASSYRTHSYEQYF
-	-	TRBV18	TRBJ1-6	TGTGCCAGCTCACAAATACTTCCGGGTAATTCACCCCTCCACTTT	CASSQILPGNSPLHF
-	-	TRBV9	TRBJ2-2	TGTGCCAGCAGTTTACAGAACACCGGGGAGCTGTTTTTT	CASSLQNTGELFF
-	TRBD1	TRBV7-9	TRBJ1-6	TGTGCCAGCAGCTTGTCCCCGGGACAGGGGAGTCCGCACCTCCACTTT	CASSLSPGQGSPHLHF
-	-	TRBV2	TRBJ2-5	TGTGCCAGCAGTGAACTCCAGGGGCAAGAGACCCAGTACTTC	CASSELQGQETQYF
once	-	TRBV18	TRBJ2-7	TGTGCCAGCTCACCACCGGCCAGCTACGAGCAGTACTTC	CASSPPASYEQYF
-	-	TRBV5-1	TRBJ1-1	TGCGCCAGCAGCCAGGGGAACACTGAAGCTTTCTTT	CASSQGNTEAFF
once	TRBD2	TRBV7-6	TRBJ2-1	TGTGCCAGCAGCTTAGCGACGGGAGGAACCTACAATGAGCAGTTCTTC	CASSLATGGTYNEQFF
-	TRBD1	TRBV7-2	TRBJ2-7	TGTGCCAGCAGCCCTTCTCGACAGGGTAGCGAGCAGTACTTC	CASSPSRQGSEQYF
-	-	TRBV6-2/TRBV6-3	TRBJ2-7	TGTGCCAGCAGTTACTCGAGGGCTTCCTACGAGCAGTACTTC	CASSYSRASYEQYF
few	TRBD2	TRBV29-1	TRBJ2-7	TGCAGCGTTGAAGAGGTAGGGAGCGGGAGAGATTACGAGCAGTACTTC	CSVEEVGSGRDYEQYF
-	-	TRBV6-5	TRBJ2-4	TGTGCCAGCAGTTACACCTACCCTACCTTCAAAAACATTCAGTACTTC	CASSYTYPTFKNIQYF
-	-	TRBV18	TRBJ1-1	TGTGCCAGCTCACCTAACATGAACACTGAAGCTTTCTTT	CASSPNMNTEAFF
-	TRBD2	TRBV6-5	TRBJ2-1	TGTGCCAGCAGTTACTCACTAGCGGGGGGAAATGAGCAGTTCTTC	CASSYSLAGGNEQFF
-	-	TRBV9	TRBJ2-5	TGTGCCAGCAGCGGCCGCACTTCCCAAGAGACCCAGTACTTC	CASSGRTSQETQYF
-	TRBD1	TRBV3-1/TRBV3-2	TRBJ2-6	TGTGCCAGCAGCCGAGAACAGGGGACTGGGGCCAACGTCCTGACTTTC	CASSREQGTGANVLTF
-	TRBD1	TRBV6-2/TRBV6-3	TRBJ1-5	TGTGCCAGCAGTTACCAAACGGGACAGGTCAGCAATCAGCCCCAGCATTTT	CASSYQTGQVSNQPQHF
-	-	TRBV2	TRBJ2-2	TGTGCCAGCAGCGGTCTCTACAGAAACACCGGGGAGCTGTTTTTT	CASSGLYRNTGELFF
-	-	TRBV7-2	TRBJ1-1	TGTGCCAGCAGCTTAGGGGGGAGGGGGAGCACTGAAGCTTTCTTT	CASSLGGRGSTEAFF
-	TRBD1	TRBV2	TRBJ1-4	TGTGCCAGCAGTGAGACAGGGATTAATGAAAAACTGTTTTTT	CASSETGINEKLFF
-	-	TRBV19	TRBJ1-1	TGTGCCAGTAGTCCGAGGGTGGGGAACACTGAAGCTTTCTTT	CASSPRVGNTEAFF
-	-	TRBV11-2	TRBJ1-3	TGTGCCAGCAGCTCGAGGGGGGGGAGTGGAAACACCATATATTTT	CASSSRGGSGNTIYF
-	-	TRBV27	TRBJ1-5	TGTGCCAGCAGGGAGGGCGTTCTGAGCAATCAGCCCCAGCATTTT	CASREGVLSNQPQHF
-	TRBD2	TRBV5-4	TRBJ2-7	TGTGCCAGCCGCACCGGGACTAGCGGGCCGGACGAGCAGTACTTC	CASRTGTSGPDEQYF
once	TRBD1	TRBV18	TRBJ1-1	TGTGCCAGCTCACCGCAGGGGGCGCAGGCTAAAGCTTTCTTT	CASSPQGAQAKAFF
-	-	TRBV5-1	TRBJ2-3	TGCGCCAGCAGCCATGGACAGCAAACAGATACGCAGTATTTT	CASSHGQQTDTQYF
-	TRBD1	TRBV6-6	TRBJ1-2	TGTGCCAGCAGGGAGACAGGGGGGAATCATGGCTACACCTTC	CASRETGGNHGYTF
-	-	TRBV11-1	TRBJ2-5	TGTGCCAGCAGCTTATTTCAGGGTCAGGAGACCCAGTACTTC	CASSLFQGQETQYF
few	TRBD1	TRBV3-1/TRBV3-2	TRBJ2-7	TGTGCCAGCAGCCAAGCAGGGGGCTACGAGCAGTACTTC	CASSQAGGYEQYF
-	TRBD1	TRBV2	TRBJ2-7	TGTGCCAGCTCTCCGGGACAGTGGACCTACGAGCAGTACTTC	CASSPGQWTYEQYF
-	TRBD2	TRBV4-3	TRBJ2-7	TGCGCCAGCAGCCAAGAAATACTAGCGGGACAACGCTCCTACGAGCAGTACTTC	CASSQEILAGQRSYEQYF
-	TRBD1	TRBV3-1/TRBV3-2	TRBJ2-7	TGTGCCAGCAGCCAAGCTCCTCCGGACAGGGCATCCTACGAGCAGTACTTC	CASSQAPPDRASYEQYF
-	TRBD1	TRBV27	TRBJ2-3	TGTGCCAGCAGTCCCCTGGACAGGGGGACAGATACGCAGTATTTT	CASSPLDRGTDTQYF
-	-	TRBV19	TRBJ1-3	TGTGCCAGGCCTGAGGGGACTCTGACTGGAAACACCATATATTTT	CARPEGTLTGNTIYF
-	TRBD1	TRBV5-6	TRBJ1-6	TGTGCCAGCAGCTGGGGACAGTGGGGTAATGAGGGTTCACCCCTCCACTTT	CASSWGQWGNEGSPLHF
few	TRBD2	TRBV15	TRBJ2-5	TGTGCCACCAGCAGCGGACTAGCGGCGGGGGAGACCCAGTACTTC	CATSSGLAAGETQYF
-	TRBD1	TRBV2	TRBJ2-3	TGTGCCAGCAGTTCGGACAGGGCTAGCACAGATACGCAGTATTTT	CASSSDRASTDTQYF
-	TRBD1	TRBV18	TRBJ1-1	TGTGCCAGCTCACTAGTACGACAGGGAACCACTGAAGCTTTCTTT	CASSLVRQGTTEAFF
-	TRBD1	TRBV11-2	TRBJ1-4	TGTGCCAGCAGCTTGGGACAGGGAACTAATGAAAAACTGTTTTTT	CASSLGQGTNEKLFF
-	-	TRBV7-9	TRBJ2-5	TGTGCCAGCAGCTTAGTCCAGTTACAAGAGACCCAGTACTTC	CASSLVQLQETQYF
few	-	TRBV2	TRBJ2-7	TGTGCCAGCAGGGAGCCCCTGTTAGAGCAGTACTTC	CASREPLLEQYF
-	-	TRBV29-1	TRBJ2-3	TGCAGCGTTCGGAGTACTTGGAGCACAGATACGCAGTATTTT	CSVRSTWSTDTQYF
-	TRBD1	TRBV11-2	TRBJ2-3	TGTGCCAGCAGCGCAGGGACAGGCCCACAACATACGCAGTATTTT	CASSAGTGPQHTQYF
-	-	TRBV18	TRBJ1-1	TGTGCCAGCTCACCCCAGAACGGGGACACTGAAGCTTTCTTT	CASSPQNGDTEAFF
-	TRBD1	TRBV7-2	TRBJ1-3	TGTGCCAGCAGCCCGAGGGGACAGGGTTCTGGAAACACCATATATTTT	CASSPRGQGSGNTIYF
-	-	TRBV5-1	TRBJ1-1	TGCGCCAGCAGCTTGCAGGAGGAGACTGAAGCTTTCTTT	CASSLQEETEAFF
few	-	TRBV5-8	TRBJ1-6	TGTGCCAGCAGCTTGGGAGGTTTACGGAATAATTCACCCCTCCACTTT	CASSLGGLRNNSPLHF
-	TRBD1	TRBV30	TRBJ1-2	TGTGCCTGGAGTGTACAAGGGACAGGGATAATCTATGGCTACACCTTC	CAWSVQGTGIIYGYTF
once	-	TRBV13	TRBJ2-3	TGTGCCAGCAGAAAAGTCGGGGTGAGCACAGATACGCAGTATTTT	CASRKVGVSTDTQYF
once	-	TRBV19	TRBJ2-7	TGTGCCAGTACTACCTCGGTGTCGGGAATCTACGAGCAGTACTTC	CASTTSVSGIYEQYF
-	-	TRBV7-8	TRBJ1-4	TGTGCCAGCAGCCCCCGAGGGGGGGGGAAGGGTGAAAAACTGTTTTTT	CASSPRGGGKGEKLFF
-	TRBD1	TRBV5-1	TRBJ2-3	TGCGCCAGCAGCTTAGGACAGGGGGGCACAGATACGCAGTATTTT	CASSLGQGGTDTQYF
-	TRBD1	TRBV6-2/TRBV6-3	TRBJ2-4	TGTGCCAGCAGTTACCCACCTCCAGGAAAAAGGGGGCTCGAAAACATTCAGTACTTC	CASSYPPPGKRGLENIQYF
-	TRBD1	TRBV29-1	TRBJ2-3	TGCAGCGTTGTAGGCGGGGACAGGGGCACAGATACGCAGTATTTT	CSVVGGDRGTDTQYF
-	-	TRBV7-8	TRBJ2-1	TGTGCCAGCAGCTTACTGGGGGGGCGGTGGGATGAGCAGTTCTTC	CASSLLGGRWDEQFF
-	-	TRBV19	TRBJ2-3	TGTGCCAGTAGTACCCAGGGGAAAGGGACAGATACGCAGTATTTT	CASSTQGKGTDTQYF
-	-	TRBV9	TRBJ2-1	TGTGCCAGCAGCGTAACCCCCCAGGACAATGAGCAGTTCTTC	CASSVTPQDNEQFF
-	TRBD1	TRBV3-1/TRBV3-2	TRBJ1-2	TGTGCCAGCAGCCAAGACAGGGGGCAGGACGGCTACACCTTC	CASSQDRGQDGYTF